This entry is about one TCR beta chain. Its antigen is unknown. The record has no base qualities; no much larger clone is one base away. The patients had resection in Japan or China between about 2014 and 2018. The histologic diagnosis of each case was independently confirmed on H&E slides by two lung cancer pathologists. Macro-dissection after pathologic assessment enriched premalignant or tumor cells for nucleic acid extraction. DNA was isolated from FFPE tissue using the AllPrep DNA/RNA FFPE Kit. The immunoSEQ hsTCRbeta Kit was used to sequence TCR beta CDR3 regions from DNA. Processing in the source paper ran as follows. The ImmunoSEQ Analyzer was used to analyse the TCR sequencing data. T cell clonality was defined as 1 minus Pielou's evenness computed on productive rearrangements. To measure T cell diversity, the inverse Simpson index was applied to productive templates. T cell density was defined as TCR beta template counts normalized to usable DNA, with usable DNA estimated by amplifying and sequencing housekeeping genes. Two-sided Kruskal-Wallis tests were used to compare TCR metrics between histologic stages. TCRdb carries this immuneACCESS record with in-frame sequences only. Its versions omit some clonotypes, under half of them owing to an unresolved V gene in the studies checked, with the rest unexplained. V, J and clone size are taken as reported in that table, and D and trimming were inferred from the DNA itself. This sample comprises 35,000 to 40,000 clones, about 74% of them detected only once. About 6% of the sample lies in the top ten.

CDR1 and CDR2, looked up from the germline V gene, are MRHNA and SNTAGT. Between the V and J ends, shortened by 0 bases and 4 bases respectively, the junction contains 4 bases. From the cysteine through the phenylalanine, the CDR3 covers 13 amino acids. Only the CDR3 region is kept as DNA, spanning 39 bases read in frame from base 1. This specimen belongs to a study of immune evolution from preneoplasia to lung adenocarcinoma (dated by TCRdb to the early 2020s). Turning to the overall study: HLA loss of heterozygosity was seen in about 7%, 15% and 30% of AIS, MIA and ADC lesions, and in no AAH lesions. The study combined immune gene expression, TCR sequencing and multiplex immunofluorescence to profile immune contexture across lung adenocarcinoma precursors and invasive adenocarcinoma. Resected precursor lesions (AAH, AIS, MIA) and invasive adenocarcinomas were each compared against paired morphologically normal lung tissue. The sample size was set by how many specimens were available, not by a prior power calculation. The immune data were integrated with whole exome sequencing and methylation data from the same cohort of nodules. A total of around 58 patients with pulmonary nodules who underwent surgical resection were included in the overall cohort. TCR sequencing data were obtained from 55 or so patients. The study reported that about 100 samples were used for TCR sequencing. Class I HLA alleles were inferred from exome data with POLYSOLVER, and allele-specific HLA loss was detected with LOHHLA.

Study-level results and caveats: Normal lung had the highest top T cell clone frequencies, and these frequencies appeared to fall progressively from AAH through AIS, MIA and invasive adenocarcinoma. Because every patient came from Japan and China, how well the results apply to Western populations was uncertain. The findings were based on association rather than direct causation, and larger cohorts with long-term follow-up and longitudinal biopsies were deemed needed. Clonality was highest in normal lung, while later-stage lesions appeared to have lower clonality but higher T cell density and diversity. The highest T cell clonality was observed in KRAS-mutant nodules compared with EGFR-mutant or double wild-type lesions.

The sequence was obtained from a person in their sixties with lung adenocarcinoma. The rearrangement combines TRBV6-4 with TRBJ1-5; the D gene assignment is ambiguous. Sample: FFPE invasive lung adenocarcinoma tissue. The sample's cell subset or site label, in plain terms: frankly invasive lung adenocarcinoma (ADC). The DNA is TGTGCCAGCAGTGACTCAGAGAATCAGCCCCAGCATTTT. This is translated as CASSDSENQPQHF.